This entry describes one T cell receptor (beta chain). Antigen specificity is unknown. The germline V and J ends were trimmed by 5 bases and 4 bases, with 11 bases remaining between them. The germline CDR1 and CDR2 sequences are SGHTA and FQGNSA. CDR3 length: 13 residues. The PCR ran on 60 Vbeta and 13 Jbeta primers. TCRdb's table, derived via immunoSEQ multiplex PCR, lists solely in-frame clones and lacks some. The sample shows 150,000 to 200,000 clones, about four fifths of them seen only once. These data belong to a study of cytomegalovirus exposure and HLA in healthy donors. Regarding the study as a whole: Most subjects had HLA-A and HLA-B alleles reportedly predicted accurately by TCR beta sequences. High sensitivity and specificity were reportedly achieved when the classifier diagnosed cytomegalovirus status.

Input material: PBMCs. This receptor was obtained from a girl between 5 and 17 years old in good health and CMV-seropositive. J is TRBJ1-2 and V is TRBV7-2; a possible D gene is TRBD1 (5 bases). CDR3 loop: CASSAQGIYGYTF. For the CDR3, the DNA is TGTGCCAGCAGCGCCCAGGGAATCTATGGCTACACCTTC.